This T cell receptor (beta chain) emerged from a study of T cells expressing NK-cell markers. The CDR3 covers 17 residues. Germline V gives CDR1 MNHEY, CDR2 SVGAGI. TCRdb re-called the 5' RACE reads and shows each CDR3 protein once, DNA omitted. Its table lists 500,000 or so distinct CDR3 sequences. This sequence was found in a man younger than 35 in good health. This chain uses TRBV6-5 with TRBJ1-5; the TCRdb D gene call, TRBD1, has no DNA to confirm it. Material: blood T cells: a sorted CD56 or NKG2C T cell subset, CD4+ or CD8+ T cells, or bulk PBMC T cells (not recorded which). CDR3 loop: CASSYSGALNSNQPQHF.